This T cell receptor (beta chain) emerged from a study of relationships among human T cell subsets (dated by TCRdb to 2010 to 2012). About the study as a whole: Sequencing was performed on eight distinct blood T cell populations: pan T, CD8 cytotoxic, regulatory, Th1, Th2, naive plus transitional, activated and memory cells. The investigation overall reported the following: A CD4+CD8+ double-positive population could not be excluded by the bead-based sorting. No statistically significant differences in V, D and J usage, CDR3 length or N-nucleotide additions were observed among the seven subsets. More than 60% of CD8+ cytotoxic sequences came from clones with more than 100 reads, while the regulatory and Th2 subsets showed few clones of that size. The considerable overlap in CDR3s among Th1, Th2 and regulatory T cells was taken as suggesting that cell fate choices are stochastic.

Spanning cysteine to phenylalanine, the CDR3 consists of 14 amino acids. Left in the record is the CDR3 DNA by itself, 42 bases read in frame from the first base. Via the germline V gene (reference sequence), CDR1 is MNHEY and CDR2 SMNVEV. V loses 3 bases, J loses 0 bases, and the germline ends lie 6 bases apart. This clonotype was seen a few times. Its antigen is still unknown. There are no base qualities to consult, and no much larger clone falls within one base. From the CD45RA-negative fraction, anti-CD45RO beads were used to select memory T cells as CD45RA-RO+ cells. T cell subsets were isolated with Miltenyi superparamagnetic beads coated with subset-specific monoclonal antibodies. Every T cell population came from peripheral blood. Mononuclear cells were obtained from whole blood by Ficoll separation, and monocytes were then depleted with anti-CD14 microbeads. Isolated cell populations were immediately resuspended in RNAprotect reagent.

The library was obtained by multiplex PCR. Sequencing was carried out with a 454 GS FLX. Semiquantitative ARM-PCR was used to amplify the TCR alpha and beta CDR3 regions from mRNA. In ARM-PCR, tagged nested gene-specific primers were used first, and communal superprimers then performed exponential amplification. Before the second amplification round was performed on first-round PCR products, the nested primers were removed by exonuclease. Sequencing of the amplicons was performed on the 454 platform, which allows millions of DNA fragments to be sequenced rapidly without cloning bias. An effective read was defined as a read mappable to both V and J germline segments. From the authors' description of their analysis: IRmap was used to assign reads to germline V, D and J segments, and IRmap relies on pyromap, a Smith-Waterman modification adapted to 454 sequencing errors. D-beta assignments were filtered using cutoffs set at the 99th percentile of alignment scores from simulated random sequences. CDR3 was defined as the amino acids between the conserved V-segment Y[YFLI]C motif and the J-segment [FW]GXGT motif. A compound Poisson process model, previously applied to large-scale EST data, was used to estimate repertoire diversity. A procedure for detecting cross-contamination was used to argue that the shared CDR3s did not come from sample contamination. In-frame beta chains were kept once TCRdb had trimmed the public reads at Q25 with fastp and called clones with MiXCR. Each CDR3 protein gets just one entry, which takes the most common genes and DNA from the rows behind it. V and J calls and clone size were set by TCRdb, not the authors. Present in this sample are more than 8,500 distinct CDR3 sequences, about 50% of which were seen just once. 4% to 5.5% of the sample is in the top ten clones.

The chain is made from TRBV27 and TRBJ1-3; the D gene lacks a confident call. Specimen: memory T cells sorted from blood. The cell subset or site label, as the study defines it: CD45RA-RO+ memory T cells. The TCR comes from a middle-aged man in good health. The nucleotides are TGTGCCAGCAGTTTCCAGTCCTCTGGAAACACCATATATTTT. Its product reads: CASSFQSSGNTIYF.